This paragraph reports one TCR beta chain. Its antigen is not identified. PCR employed 60 Vbeta and 13 Jbeta primers. This table comes from immunoSEQ multiplex PCR, and its TCRdb copy is limited to in-frame clones, with some not included. The sample has about 190,000 clones, over 75% seen once. These data come from a study of cytomegalovirus exposure and HLA in healthy donors. The ends were cut back, 0 bases at V and 7 bases at J, with 19 bases in the middle. Germline V lookup: CDR1 SGHRS, CDR2 YFSETQ. The CDR3 loop spans 16 amino acids. Study findings and constraints: An apparent linkage of common viral pathogens to several of the most significant clusters emerged in a later analysis. Roughly uniform depth of sequencing across donors was assumed in presence/absence analyses.

This receptor was identified in a man between 18 and 29 years old in good health and CMV-seronegative. V is TRBV5-1 and J is TRBJ1-2, with D tentatively TRBD1 (5 bases). The sample taken for sequencing was PBMCs. The CDR3: CASSLARAGRGIGYTF. DNA for the CDR3: TGCGCCAGCAGCTTGGCCCGGGCAGGACGGGGGATTGGCTACACCTTC.